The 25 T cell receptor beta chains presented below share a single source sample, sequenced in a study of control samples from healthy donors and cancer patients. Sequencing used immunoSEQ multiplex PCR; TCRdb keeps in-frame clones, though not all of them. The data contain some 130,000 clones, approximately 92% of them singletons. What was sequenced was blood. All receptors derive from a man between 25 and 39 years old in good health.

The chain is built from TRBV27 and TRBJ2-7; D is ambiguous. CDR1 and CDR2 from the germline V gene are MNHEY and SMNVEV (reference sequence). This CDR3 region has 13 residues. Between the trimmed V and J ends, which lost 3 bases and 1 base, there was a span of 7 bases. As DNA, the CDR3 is TGTGCCAGCAGTTTGGGCCAGTCCTACGAGCAGTACTTC. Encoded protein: CASSLGQSYEQYF.

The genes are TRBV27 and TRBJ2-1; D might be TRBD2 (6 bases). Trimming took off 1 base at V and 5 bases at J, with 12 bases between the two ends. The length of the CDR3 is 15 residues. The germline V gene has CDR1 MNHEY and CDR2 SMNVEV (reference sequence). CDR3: CASSLFPAGDNEQFF. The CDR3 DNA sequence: TGTGCCAGCAGTTTATTTCCAGCGGGCGACAATGAGCAGTTCTTC.

CDR3 region: CASSAAVGETQYF. The CDR3 DNA follows: TGTGCCAGTAGTGCAGCGGTTGGGGAGACCCAGTACTTC. V usage is TRBV19 and J usage is TRBJ2-5; D might be TRBD2 (5 bases). V lost 5 bases to trimming and J lost 5 bases, with 12 bases between them. In germline, CDR1 is LNHDA, CDR2 SQIVND (reference sequence). The CDR3 spans 13 residues.

This chain's CDR3 is CASSLDGERETQYF. The DNA of the CDR3 is TGTGCCAGCAGCTTAGACGGGGAACGGGAGACCCAGTACTTC. The V and J genes are TRBV7-2 and TRBJ2-5; a weak D match, TRBD2 (5 bases). The CDR3 is 14 residues long. Trimming left V 1 base short and J 5 bases short, with 11 bases between. Germline V gives CDR1 SGHTA, CDR2 FQGNSA.

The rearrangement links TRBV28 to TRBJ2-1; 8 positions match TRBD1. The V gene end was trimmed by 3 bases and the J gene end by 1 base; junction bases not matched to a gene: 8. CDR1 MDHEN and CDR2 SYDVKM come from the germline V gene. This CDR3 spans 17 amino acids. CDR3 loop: CASSLERTGNSYNEQFF. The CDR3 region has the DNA TGTGCCAGCAGTTTGGAGAGGACAGGGAATTCCTACAATGAGCAGTTCTTC.

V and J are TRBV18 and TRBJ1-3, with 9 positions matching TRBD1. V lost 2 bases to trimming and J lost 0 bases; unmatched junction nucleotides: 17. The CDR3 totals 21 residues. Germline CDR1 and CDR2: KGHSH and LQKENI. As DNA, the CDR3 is TGTGCCAGCTCACCAGTCAGGTCGGGACAGGGACTAACTATCTCTGGAAACACCATATATTTT. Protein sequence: CASSPVRSGQGLTISGNTIYF.

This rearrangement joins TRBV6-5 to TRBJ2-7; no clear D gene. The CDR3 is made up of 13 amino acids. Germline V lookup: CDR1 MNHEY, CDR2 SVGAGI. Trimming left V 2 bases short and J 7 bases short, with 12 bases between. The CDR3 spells CASSYKDLGEQYF. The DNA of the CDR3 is TGTGCCAGCAGTTACAAGGATCTTGGGGAGCAGTACTTC.

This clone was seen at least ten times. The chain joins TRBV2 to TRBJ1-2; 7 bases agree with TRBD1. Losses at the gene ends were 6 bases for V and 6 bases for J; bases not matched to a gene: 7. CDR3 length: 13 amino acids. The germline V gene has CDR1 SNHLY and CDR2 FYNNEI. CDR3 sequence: CASRSQGRDGYTF. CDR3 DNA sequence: TGTGCCAGCAGGTCACAGGGGAGGGATGGCTACACCTTC.

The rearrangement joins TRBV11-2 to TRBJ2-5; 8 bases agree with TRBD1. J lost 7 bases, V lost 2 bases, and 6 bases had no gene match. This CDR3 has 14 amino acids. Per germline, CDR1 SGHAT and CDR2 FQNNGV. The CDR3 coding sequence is TGTGCCAGCAGCTTAATGGGACAGGCAATGACCCAGTACTTC. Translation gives CASSLMGQAMTQYF.

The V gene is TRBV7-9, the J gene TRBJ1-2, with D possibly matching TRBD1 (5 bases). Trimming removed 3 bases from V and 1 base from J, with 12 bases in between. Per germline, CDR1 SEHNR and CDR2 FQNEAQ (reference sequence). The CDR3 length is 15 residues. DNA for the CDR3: TGTGCCAGCAGCTTCGGGACTCAGGGTAACTATGGCTACACCTTC. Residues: CASSFGTQGNYGYTF.

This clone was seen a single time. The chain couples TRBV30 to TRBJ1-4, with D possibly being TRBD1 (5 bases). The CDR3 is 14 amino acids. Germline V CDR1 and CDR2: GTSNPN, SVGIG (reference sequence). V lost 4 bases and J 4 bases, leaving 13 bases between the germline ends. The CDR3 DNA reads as TGTGCCTGGAATATGGGACCGATTAATGAAAAACTGTTTTTT. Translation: CAWNMGPINEKLFF.

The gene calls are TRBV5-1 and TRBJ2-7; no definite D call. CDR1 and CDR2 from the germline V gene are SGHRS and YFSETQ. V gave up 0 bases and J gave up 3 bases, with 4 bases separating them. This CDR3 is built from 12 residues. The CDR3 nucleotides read TGCGCCAGCAGCTTGGGGAACTACGAGCAGTACTTC. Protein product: CASSLGNYEQYF. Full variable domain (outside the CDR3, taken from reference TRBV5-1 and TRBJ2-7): KAGVTQTPRYLIKTRGQQVTLSCSPISGHRSVSWYQQTPGQGLQFLFEYFSETQRNKGNFPGRFSGRQFSNSRSEMNVSTLELGDSALYLCASSLGNYEQYFGPGTRLTVT.

The CDR3 loop reads CASSQDLGTYTGELFF. CDR3 DNA sequence: TGCGCCAGCAGCCAAGATTTAGGAACTTACACCGGGGAGCTGTTTTTT. V usage is TRBV4-1 and J usage is TRBJ2-2, with D unclear. Germline V CDR1 and CDR2: MGHRA, YSYEKL. This CDR3 comprises 16 residues. Trimming cost V 0 bases and J 3 bases, with 11 bases left between them.

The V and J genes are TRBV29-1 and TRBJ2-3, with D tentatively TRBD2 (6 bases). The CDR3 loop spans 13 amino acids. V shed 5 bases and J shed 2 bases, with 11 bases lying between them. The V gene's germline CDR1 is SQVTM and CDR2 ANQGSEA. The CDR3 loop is CSVMREATDTQYF. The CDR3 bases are TGCAGCGTTATGAGGGAGGCCACAGATACGCAGTATTTT.

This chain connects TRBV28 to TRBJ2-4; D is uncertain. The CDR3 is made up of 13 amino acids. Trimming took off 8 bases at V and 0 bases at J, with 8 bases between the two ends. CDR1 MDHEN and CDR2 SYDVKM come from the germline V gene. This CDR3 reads CASLELAKNIQYF. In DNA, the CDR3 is TGTGCCAGCCTTGAACTAGCCAAAAACATTCAGTACTTC.

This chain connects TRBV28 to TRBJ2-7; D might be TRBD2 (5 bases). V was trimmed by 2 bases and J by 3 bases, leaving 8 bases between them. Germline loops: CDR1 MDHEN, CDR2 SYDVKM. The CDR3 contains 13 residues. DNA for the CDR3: TGTGCCAGCAGTTTAACTAGTTACTACGAGCAGTACTTC. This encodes CASSLTSYYEQYF.

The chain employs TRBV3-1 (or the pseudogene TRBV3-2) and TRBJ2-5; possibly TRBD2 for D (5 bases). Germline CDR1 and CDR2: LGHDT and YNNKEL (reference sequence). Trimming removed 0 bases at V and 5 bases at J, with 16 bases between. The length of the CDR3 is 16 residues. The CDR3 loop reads CASSQDLLGSPETQYF. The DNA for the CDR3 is TGTGCCAGCAGCCAAGATCTACTAGGTTCCCCGGAGACCCAGTACTTC.

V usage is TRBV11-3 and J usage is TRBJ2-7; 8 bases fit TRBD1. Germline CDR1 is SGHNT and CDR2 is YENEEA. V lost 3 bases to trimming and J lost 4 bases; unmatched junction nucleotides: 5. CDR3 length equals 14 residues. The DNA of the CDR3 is TGTGCCAGCAGCTTCCGGGACAGGCCTTACGAGCAGTACTTC. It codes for CASSFRDRPYEQYF.

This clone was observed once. CDR3 residues: CASSRPGQSNEKLFF. The CDR3 nucleotides read TGTGCCAGCAGTCGACCGGGACAGTCTAATGAAAAACTGTTTTTT. The chain carries TRBV28 and TRBJ1-4; 7 nucleotides line up with TRBD1. V shed 5 bases and J 3 bases; nucleotides not matched to a gene: 6. Germline CDR1 MDHEN, CDR2 SYDVKM. The CDR3 covers 15 residues.

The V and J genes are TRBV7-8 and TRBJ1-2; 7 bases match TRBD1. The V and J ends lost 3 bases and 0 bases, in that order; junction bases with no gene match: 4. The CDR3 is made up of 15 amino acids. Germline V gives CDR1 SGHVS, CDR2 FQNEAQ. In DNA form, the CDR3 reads TGTGCCAGCAGCTTGAACAGGGGCGCTAACTATGGCTACACCTTC. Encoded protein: CASSLNRGANYGYTF.

DNA for the CDR3: TGTGCCAGCAGTTCTCGGGAGGAAGAGACCCAGTACTTC. The encoded protein is CASSSREEETQYF. The chain couples TRBV6-2 or TRBV6-3 to TRBJ2-5, with 7 nucleotides matching TRBD2. Germline V gene data show CDR1 as MNHEY and CDR2 as SVGEGT. V shed 4 bases and J 3 bases; nucleotides not matched to a gene: 2. The CDR3 runs 13 residues.

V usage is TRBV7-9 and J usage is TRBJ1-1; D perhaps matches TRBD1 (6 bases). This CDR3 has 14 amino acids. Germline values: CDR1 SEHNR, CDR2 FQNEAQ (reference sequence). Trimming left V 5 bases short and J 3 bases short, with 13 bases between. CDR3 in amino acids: CASSRQGPDTEAFF. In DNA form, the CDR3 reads TGTGCCAGCAGCCGCCAGGGGCCGGACACTGAAGCTTTCTTT.

CDR3 sequence (DNA): TGTGCCAGCAGCAAAGAAGTAATCTTCTATGGCTACACCTTC. It encodes CASSKEVIFYGYTF. V usage is TRBV21-1 and J usage is TRBJ1-2. TRBV21-1 is given as a pseudogene. CDR3 length equals 14 residues.

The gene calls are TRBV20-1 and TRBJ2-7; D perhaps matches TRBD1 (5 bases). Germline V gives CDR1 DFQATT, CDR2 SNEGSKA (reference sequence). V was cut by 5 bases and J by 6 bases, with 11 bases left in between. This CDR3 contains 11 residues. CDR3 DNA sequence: TGCAGTGCTGCCAGGGATCGCGAGCAGTACTTC. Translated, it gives CSAARDREQYF.

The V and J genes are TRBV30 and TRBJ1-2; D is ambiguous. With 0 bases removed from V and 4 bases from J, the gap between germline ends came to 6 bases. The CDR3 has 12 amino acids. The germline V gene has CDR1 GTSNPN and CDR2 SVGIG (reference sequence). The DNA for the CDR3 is TGTGCCTGGAGTGTACCCGGCTATGGCTACACCTTC. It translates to CAWSVPGYGYTF.